Following are 17 T cell receptor beta chains from one sample sequenced in a study of Ad26.COV2.S vaccination and SARS-CoV-2 variants. Treatment noted: about 20 received Ad26.COV2.S at low or high dose, single or two shots; roughly five received placebo; per-sample allocation not given. Sample collection was performed on day 63 after the first vaccine or placebo injection. Sequenced by immunoSEQ multiplex PCR; TCRdb stores in-frame clones only, minus some. The sample records about 280,000 clones, more than 75% being singletons. The material was peripheral blood, obtained in a trial of Ad26.COV2.S vaccine versus placebo. The source of these receptors is a person between 18 and 59 years old who received the Ad26.COV2.S COVID-19 vaccine or a placebo.

The chain joins TRBV11-1 to TRBJ1-1; 8 bases match TRBD1. Germline V lookup: CDR1 SGHAT, CDR2 FQDESV (reference sequence). Trimming removed 5 bases from V and 11 bases from J; junction bases left unmatched: 7. This CDR3 is 12 amino acids long. DNA for the CDR3: TGTGCCAGCAGCAACAGGGACAGGATGGCTTTCTTT. Translating gives CASSNRDRMAFF.

The CDR3 DNA is TGTGCCAGCAGTACCTTGAAGGCTGAAGCTTTCTTT. This codes for CASSTLKAEAFF. The chain is built from TRBV3-1 (or the pseudogene TRBV3-2) and TRBJ1-1; D unresolved. Germline CDR1 is LGHDT and CDR2 is YNNKEL (reference sequence). The CDR3 contains 12 residues. V lost 6 bases and J 6 bases, leaving 11 bases between the germline ends.

In its sample, this clone was seen once. The chain combines TRBV2 with TRBJ1-1; D uncertain. Deletions cut 6 bases from V and 3 bases from J, with 11 bases between. Germline V lookup: CDR1 SNHLY, CDR2 FYNNEI. CDR3 length equals 13 residues. In DNA, the CDR3 is TGTGCCAGCAGACCCGGAAGAGACACTGAAGCTTTCTTT. This translates into CASRPGRDTEAFF.

This chain connects TRBV13 to TRBJ2-7, with D perhaps TRBD2 (7 bases). The CDR3 contains 13 residues. Germline CDR1 and CDR2: PRHDT and FYEKMQ (reference sequence). V was clipped by 5 bases and J by 3 bases, with 11 bases between them. The CDR3 DNA follows: TGTGCCAGCAGCCCCGGGGGGCACTACGAGCAGTACTTC. As protein: CASSPGGHYEQYF.

This chain connects TRBV4-2 to TRBJ1-1; D gene ambiguous. The germline gives CDR1 LGHNA, CDR2 YNFKEQ. Trimming shortened V by 0 bases and J by 4 bases, and 12 bases separated the two germline ends. The CDR3 consists of 15 residues. CDR3 nucleotide sequence: TGTGCCAGCAGCCAAGAAGGCAGGTCTGGCACTGAAGCTTTCTTT. Protein sequence: CASSQEGRSGTEAFF.

In DNA form, the CDR3 reads TGTGCCAGCAGCTTCGGATCGACTGTGGGGGAGACCCAGTACTTC. It is translated as CASSFGSTVGETQYF. This rearrangement joins TRBV7-9 to TRBJ2-5, with D unclear. The CDR3 is 15 residues long. V was trimmed by 3 bases and J by 5 bases, leaving 16 bases between them. Germline V gene sequence: CDR1 SEHNR, CDR2 FQNEAQ (reference sequence).

J is TRBJ1-1 and V is TRBV2; D is unclear. The V end lost 6 bases, the J end lost 1 base, and 9 bases lay between the germline ends. Looked up from germline, CDR1 is SNHLY and CDR2 is FYNNEI. The CDR3 consists of 13 residues. CDR3 region: CASRGGENTEAFF. The DNA for the CDR3 is TGTGCCAGCAGGGGAGGAGAGAACACTGAAGCTTTCTTT.

V gene TRBV15 combines with J gene TRBJ1-1; D not certain. Trimming removed 0 bases from V and 1 base from J, with 6 bases in between. Per the germline V gene, CDR1 is LNHNV and CDR2 is YYDKDF (reference sequence). The CDR3 has 14 residues. Here the CDR3 reads CATSRDPRNTEAFF. CDR3 nucleotide sequence: TGTGCCACCAGCAGAGATCCGAGGAACACTGAAGCTTTCTTT.

DNA of the CDR3: TGCGCCAGCAGCCGGGGACTAGCGGGGGGACCGCAAGAGACCCAGTACTTC. The encoded protein is CASSRGLAGGPQETQYF. The chain recombines TRBV4-1 with TRBJ2-5, with 15 positions matching TRBD2. The CDR3 spans 17 residues. From germline, CDR1 is MGHRA and CDR2 YSYEKL. V shed 4 bases, J shed 2 bases, and the junction held 5 bases outside the gene matches.

The CDR3 protein is CASSYDQTRTGELFF. The CDR3 region has the DNA TGTGCCAGCAGTTACGATCAGACGAGGACCGGGGAGCTGTTTTTT. The V call is TRBV6-2 or TRBV6-3, the J call TRBJ2-2; D remains unclear. V was shortened by 2 bases and J by 5 bases, with 12 bases between the two germline ends. The germline gives CDR1 MNHEY, CDR2 SVGEGT. The CDR3 has 15 amino acids.

This rearrangement joins TRBV5-4 to TRBJ2-7; possibly TRBD1 or TRBD2 for D (5 bases each). CDR1 and CDR2 from the germline V gene are SGHNT and YYREEE (reference sequence). CDR3 size: 14 residues. Trimming removed 3 bases at V and 1 base at J, with 11 bases between. The CDR3 sequence is CASSSRDGSYEQYF. As DNA, the CDR3 is TGTGCCAGCAGCTCTCGGGACGGATCCTACGAGCAGTACTTC.

This clone was observed at least ten times. The chain is built from TRBV5-6 and TRBJ2-1, with D unresolved. The V end was cut by 5 bases, the J end by 0 bases, with 12 bases between. Looked up from germline, CDR1 is SGHDT and CDR2 is YYEEEE. The CDR3 totals 15 residues. CDR3 region: CASRGDLTSYNEQFF. Here the CDR3 DNA reads TGTGCCAGCAGGGGTGACCTCACCTCCTACAATGAGCAGTTCTTC.

The chain recombines TRBV18 with TRBJ1-1; D unclear. V was cut by 1 base and J by 4 bases, with 16 bases left in between. Looked up from germline, CDR1 is KGHSH and CDR2 is LQKENI. CDR3 length equals 16 residues. The CDR3 spells CASSPQGSDFRTEAFF. The CDR3 region has the DNA TGTGCCAGCTCACCACAAGGTAGTGACTTCCGCACTGAAGCTTTCTTT.

The rearrangement uses TRBV27 and TRBJ2-2; perhaps TRBD2 as D (6 bases). Trimming took off 7 bases at V and 0 bases at J, with 12 bases between the two ends. This CDR3 has 15 residues. Germline V gene sequence: CDR1 MNHEY, CDR2 SMNVEV (reference sequence). DNA of the CDR3: TGTGCCAGCAACCCCGGGACTCCGAACACCGGGGAGCTGTTTTTT. Residues: CASNPGTPNTGELFF.

The rearrangement joins TRBV9 to TRBJ1-1; weak D call: TRBD1 (5 bases). The ends were cut back, 0 bases at V and 1 base at J, with 10 bases in the middle. CDR3 length: 15 amino acids. Germline CDR1 SGDLS, CDR2 YYNGEE. The DNA for the CDR3 is TGTGCCAGCAGCGTAGTACAGGTTCCGAACACTGAAGCTTTCTTT. Translating it yields CASSVVQVPNTEAFF.

The chain carries TRBV29-1 and TRBJ1-4, with 8 bases lining up with TRBD1. Losses at the gene ends were 6 bases for V and 5 bases for J; bases not matched to a gene: 5. Looked up from germline, CDR1 is SQVTM and CDR2 is ANQGSEA. The length of the CDR3 is 13 residues. CDR3 coding DNA: TGCAGCGTCCACAGGGGGGCCAATGAAAAACTGTTTTTT. Its protein is CSVHRGANEKLFF.

The chain couples TRBV3-1 (or the pseudogene TRBV3-2) to TRBJ1-5; D is unresolved. Germline V gene lookup returns CDR1 LGHDT and CDR2 YNNKEL (reference sequence). V shed 0 bases and J shed 3 bases, with 12 bases lying between them. The CDR3 totals 16 residues. The CDR3 sequence: CASSQDRTPDNQPQHF. In nucleotides, the CDR3 is TGTGCCAGCAGCCAAGACAGGACGCCAGACAATCAGCCCCAGCATTTT.